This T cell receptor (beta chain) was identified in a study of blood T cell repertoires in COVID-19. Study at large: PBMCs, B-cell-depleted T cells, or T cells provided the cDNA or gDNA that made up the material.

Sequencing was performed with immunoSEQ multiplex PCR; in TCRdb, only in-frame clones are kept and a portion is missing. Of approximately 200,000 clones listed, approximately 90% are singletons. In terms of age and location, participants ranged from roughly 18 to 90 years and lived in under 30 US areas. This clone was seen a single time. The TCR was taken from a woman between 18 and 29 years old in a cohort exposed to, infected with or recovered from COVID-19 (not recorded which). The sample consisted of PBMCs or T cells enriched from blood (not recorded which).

The CDR3 reads CASSLGAGDTQYF. In DNA, the CDR3 is TGTGCCAGCAGTTTAGGGGCAGGAGATACGCAGTATTTT. The rearrangement joins TRBV12-3 or TRBV12-4 to TRBJ2-3; D gene uncertain. The CDR3 is 13 residues long. V lost 1 base and J lost 5, with 7 bases in between.